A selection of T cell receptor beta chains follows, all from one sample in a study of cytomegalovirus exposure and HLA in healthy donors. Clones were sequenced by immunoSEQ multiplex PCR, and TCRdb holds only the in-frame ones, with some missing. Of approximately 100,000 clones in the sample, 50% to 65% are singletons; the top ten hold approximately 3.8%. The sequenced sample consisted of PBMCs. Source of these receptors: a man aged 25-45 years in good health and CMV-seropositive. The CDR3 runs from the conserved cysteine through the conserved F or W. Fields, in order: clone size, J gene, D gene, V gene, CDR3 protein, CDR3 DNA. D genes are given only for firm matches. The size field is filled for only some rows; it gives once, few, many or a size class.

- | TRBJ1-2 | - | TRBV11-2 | CASSLDRVSNYGYTF | TGTGCCAGCAGCTTAGATCGGGTTTCTAACTATGGCTACACCTTC
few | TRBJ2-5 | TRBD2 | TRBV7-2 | CASSRWGGLQETQYF | TGTGCCAGCAGCCGCTGGGGGGGTCTCCAAGAGACCCAGTACTTC
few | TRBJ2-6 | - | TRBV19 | CASIQAGANVLTF | TGTGCCAGTATACAGGCTGGGGCCAACGTCCTGACTTTC
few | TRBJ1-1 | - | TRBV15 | CATSRGARDSTEAFF | TGTGCCACCAGCAGAGGGGCGCGGGATTCCACTGAAGCTTTCTTT
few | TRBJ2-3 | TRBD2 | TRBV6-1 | CASSELAGTDTQYF | TGTGCCAGCAGTGAACTAGCGGGCACAGATACGCAGTATTTT
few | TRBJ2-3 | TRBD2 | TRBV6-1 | CASSELAGGPDTQYF | TGTGCCAGCAGTGAACTAGCGGGGGGGCCAGATACGCAGTATTTT
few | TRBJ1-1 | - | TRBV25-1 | CASSDPYTEAFF | TGTGCCAGCAGTGACCCCTACACTGAAGCTTTCTTT
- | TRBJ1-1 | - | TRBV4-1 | CASSPEPMGTEAFF | TGCGCCAGCAGCCCGGAGCCGATGGGCACTGAAGCTTTCTTT
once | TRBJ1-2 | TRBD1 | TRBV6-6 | CASSSGTGGLYTF | TGTGCCAGCAGTTCAGGGACAGGGGGGTTATACACCTTC
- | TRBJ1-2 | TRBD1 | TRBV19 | CASSTHDRVQGYTF | TGTGCCAGTAGTACACATGACAGGGTACAGGGCTACACCTTC
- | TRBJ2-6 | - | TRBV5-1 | CASSEKPGANVLTF | TGCGCCAGCAGCGAAAAGCCTGGGGCCAACGTCCTGACTTTC
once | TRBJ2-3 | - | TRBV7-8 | CASSLDSPQYF | TGTGCCAGCAGCTTGGACAGTCCGCAGTATTTT
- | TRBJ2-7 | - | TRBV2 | CASTTPRVHGYEQYF | TGTGCCAGTACGACCCCCCGGGTCCACGGTTACGAGCAGTACTTC
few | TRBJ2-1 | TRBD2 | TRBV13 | CASSSRLAGRDEQFF | TGTGCCAGCAGCTCCCGTTTAGCGGGGCGGGATGAGCAGTTCTTC
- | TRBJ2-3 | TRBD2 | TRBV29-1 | CSVELFSGGARDTQYF | TGCAGCGTTGAACTTTTTAGCGGGGGGGCACGAGATACGCAGTATTTT
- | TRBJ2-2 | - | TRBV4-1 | CASSQEAANTGELFF | TGCGCCAGCAGCCAAGAGGCCGCGAACACCGGGGAGCTGTTTTTT
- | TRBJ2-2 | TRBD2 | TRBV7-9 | CASSPSGGTGELFF | TGTGCCAGCAGCCCTAGCGGGGGTACCGGGGAGCTGTTTTTT
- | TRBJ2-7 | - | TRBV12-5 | CASGLPPRVGQDEQYF | TGTGCTAGTGGTTTGCCACCCCGGGTGGGGCAGGACGAGCAGTACTTC
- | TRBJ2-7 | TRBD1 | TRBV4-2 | CASSQDNLRQGAYEQYF | TGTGCCAGCAGCCAAGATAATCTCCGGCAGGGGGCCTACGAGCAGTACTTC
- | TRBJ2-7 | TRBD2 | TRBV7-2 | CASSPGASGGLSYEQYF | TGTGCCAGCAGCCCTGGGGCTAGCGGGGGACTATCCTACGAGCAGTACTTC
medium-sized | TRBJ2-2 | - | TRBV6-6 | CASRSGETDTGELFF | TGTGCCAGCAGGTCAGGGGAGACGGACACCGGGGAGCTGTTTTTT
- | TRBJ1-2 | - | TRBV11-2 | CASSSNQGGFGYGYTF | TGTGCCAGCAGCTCGAACCAAGGGGGTTTTGGCTATGGCTACACCTTC
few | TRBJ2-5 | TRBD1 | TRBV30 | CAWRPSQGANQETQYF | TGTGCCTGGAGACCATCACAGGGGGCTAACCAAGAGACCCAGTACTTC
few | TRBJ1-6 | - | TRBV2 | CASSDQGGDNSPLHF | TGTGCCAGCAGTGATCAGGGTGGGGATAATTCACCCCTCCACTTT
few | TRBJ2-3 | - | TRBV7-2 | CASSSGLLQHTDTQYF | TGTGCCAGCAGCTCCGGACTCCTCCAACACACAGATACGCAGTATTTT
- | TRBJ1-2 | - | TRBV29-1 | CSVSPGTF | TGCAGCGTTTCCCCGGGAACCTTC
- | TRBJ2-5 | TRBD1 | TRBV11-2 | CASKTGGPGTQYF | TGTGCCAGCAAGACAGGGGGCCCCGGGACCCAGTACTTC
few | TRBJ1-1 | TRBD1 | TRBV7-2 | CASSLVGQGTEAFF | TGTGCCAGCAGCTTAGTGGGACAGGGCACTGAAGCTTTCTTT
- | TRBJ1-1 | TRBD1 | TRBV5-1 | CASSLGTELNTEAFF | TGCGCCAGCAGCCTAGGGACAGAACTGAACACTGAAGCTTTCTTT